This T cell receptor beta chain appears in the sequencing data of a study of CD8+ T cells in alopecia areata. Study as a whole: Patients received oral tofacitinib, 5 to 10 mg twice daily, for moderate-to-severe alopecia areata.

As the sequencing template, cDNA was produced by extracting RNA and reverse transcribing it. Clones were sequenced by immunoSEQ multiplex PCR, and TCRdb holds only the in-frame ones, with some missing. The sample lists roughly 180,000 clones, roughly 63% occurring once. Trimming cost V 3 bases and J 2 bases; bases outside gene matches: 3. Germline CDR1 is GTSNPN and CDR2 is SVGIG (reference sequence). The CDR3 runs 13 residues. Of note for this clone: Antigen specificity is unknown.

Study conclusions and caveats: Scalp sample data also include resident alphabeta T cells from normal skin.

The sample here was CD4+ T cells sorted from blood, taken at week 0. The TCR comes from a human donor with alopecia areata. The chain employs TRBV30 and TRBJ1-1; 7 bases map to TRBD1. The CDR3 DNA sequence: TGTGCCTGGAGGACAGGGCTCAACACTGAAGCTTTCTTT. Its translation: CAWRTGLNTEAFF.